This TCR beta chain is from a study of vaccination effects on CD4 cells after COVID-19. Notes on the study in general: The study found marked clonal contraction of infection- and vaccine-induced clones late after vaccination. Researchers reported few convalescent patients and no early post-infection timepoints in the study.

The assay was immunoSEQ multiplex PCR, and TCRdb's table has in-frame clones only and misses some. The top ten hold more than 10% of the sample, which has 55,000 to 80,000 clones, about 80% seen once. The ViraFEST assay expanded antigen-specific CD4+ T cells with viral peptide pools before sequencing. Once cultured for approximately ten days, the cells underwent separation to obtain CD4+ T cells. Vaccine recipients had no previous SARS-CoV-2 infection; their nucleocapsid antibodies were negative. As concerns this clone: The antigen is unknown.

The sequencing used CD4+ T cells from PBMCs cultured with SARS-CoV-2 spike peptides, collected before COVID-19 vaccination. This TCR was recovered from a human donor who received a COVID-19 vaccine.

CDR3 sequence reads: CASSSPWGGFGNIQYF. DNA for the CDR3: TGTGCCAGCAGCTCACCCTGGGGGGGCTTCGGTAACATTCAGTACTTC. V and J are TRBV7-9 and TRBJ2-4; D might be TRBD2 (7 bases). Germline values: CDR1 SEHNR, CDR2 FQNEAQ (reference sequence). V gave up 4 bases and J gave up 7 bases, with 20 bases separating them. The CDR3 is made up of 16 amino acids. Filled out from reference TRBV7-9 and TRBJ2-4, the complete variable domain reads DTGVSQNPRHKITKRGQNVTFRCDPISEHNRLYWYRQTLGQGPEFLTYFQNEAQLEKSRLLSDRFSAERPKGSFSTLEIQRTEQGDSAMYLCASSSPWGGFGNIQYFGAGTRLSVL.